Listed here are 32 T cell receptor beta chains from one sample, sequenced in a study of T cell changes during pregnancy in multiple sclerosis. Libraries were prepared by immunoSEQ multiplex PCR; TCRdb keeps only in-frame clonotypes and omits some of them. This table holds over 35,000 clones, almost 95% found once. Sequencing was performed on peripheral blood. All receptors derive from a female donor with multiple sclerosis, enrolled in a pregnancy study.

The chain has TRBV6-1 and TRBJ2-1; 9 nucleotides line up with TRBD1. In germline, CDR1 is MNHNS, CDR2 SASEGT. CDR3 length: 16 residues. Trimming cost V 2 bases and J 4 bases; bases outside gene matches: 6. DNA of the CDR3: TGTGCCAGCAGTGAAAGTCGGGACAGGGCTTACAATGAGCAGTTCTTC. Residues: CASSESRDRAYNEQFF.

V usage is TRBV4-2 and J usage is TRBJ2-2; the D gene is possibly TRBD2 (6 bases). The CDR3 extends over 17 amino acids. V lost 0 bases to trimming and J lost 0 bases, with 11 bases between them. Germline V gives CDR1 LGHNA, CDR2 YNFKEQ. The CDR3 DNA sequence: TGTGCCAGCAGCCAAGAATTTGGCGGGGCGAACACCGGGGAGCTGTTTTTT. Protein product: CASSQEFGGANTGELFF.

This chain uses TRBV19 with TRBJ2-1; tentatively, D is TRBD1 or TRBD2 (5 bases each). The CDR3 has 11 amino acids. Germline V gene data show CDR1 as LNHDA and CDR2 as SQIVND (reference sequence). V shed 3 bases and J shed 13 bases, with 10 bases lying between them. In DNA, the CDR3 is TGTGCCAGTAGTATGGCTGGGACCCAGTTCTTC. Translation gives CASSMAGTQFF.

This chain joins TRBV27 and TRBJ1-2; a weak D match, TRBD1 (5 bases). CDR3 length equals 13 residues. Per germline, CDR1 MNHEY and CDR2 SMNVEV (reference sequence). Trimming shortened V by 10 bases and J by 2 bases, and 14 bases separated the two germline ends. This chain's CDR3 is CANTTAGNYGYTF. The CDR3 DNA is TGTGCCAATACGACAGCCGGCAACTATGGCTACACCTTC.

The chain has TRBV4-3 and TRBJ1-5; the match to TRBD1 covers 7 bases. Unmatched junction bases numbered 26, after V lost 4 bases and J lost 5 bases. The CDR3 contains 21 residues. In germline, CDR1 is LGHNA, CDR2 YSLEER. Here the CDR3 DNA reads TGCGCCAGCAGCCCCGAGAATACCCGGGACAGCTACTTGCCGGGAGATCAGCCCCAGCATTTT. This codes for CASSPENTRDSYLPGDQPQHF.

This chain uses TRBV27 with TRBJ2-7, with 7 bases that match TRBD2. Per the germline V gene, CDR1 is MNHEY and CDR2 is SMNVEV (reference sequence). The length of the CDR3 is 15 residues. The junction had 9 bases not matched to a gene; V was cut back by 4 bases and J by 3 bases. In DNA, the CDR3 is TGTGCCAGCAGTTCGTGGGCGGGAGCAGTCTACGAGCAGTACTTC. Encoded protein: CASSSWAGAVYEQYF.

The chain links TRBV4-1 to TRBJ2-2; weak D call: TRBD1 (6 bases). There are 21 residues in the CDR3. Germline lookup yields CDR1 MGHRA and CDR2 YSYEKL. V lost 3 bases and J lost 0, with 26 bases in between. This CDR3 reads CASSQGSLGQLPVANTGELFF. CDR3 nucleotides: TGCGCCAGCAGCCAGGGTTCCTTAGGACAGTTACCTGTTGCGAACACCGGGGAGCTGTTTTTT.

This chain links TRBV2 with TRBJ1-5; D gene unclear. With 6 bases removed from V and 3 bases from J, the gap between germline ends came to 12 bases. From germline, CDR1 is SNHLY and CDR2 FYNNEI. CDR3 length equals 14 residues. CDR3 sequence: CASSFDGINQPQHF. CDR3 sequence (DNA): TGTGCCAGCAGCTTTGACGGAATCAATCAGCCCCAGCATTTT.

This sequence joins TRBV27 and TRBJ1-2, with D possibly matching TRBD1 (5 bases). The length of the CDR3 is 15 residues. In germline, CDR1 is MNHEY, CDR2 SMNVEV (reference sequence). The V end was cut by 5 bases, the J end by 5 bases, with 18 bases between. CDR3 in DNA: TGTGCCAGCAGTATGTCAGGGTTTGAACAGTATGGCTACACCTTC. Translated: CASSMSGFEQYGYTF.

The rearrangement uses TRBV19 and TRBJ2-7; D is ambiguous. V dropped 4 bases and J dropped 6 bases, with 7 bases sitting between them. The CDR3 totals 11 residues. The germline CDR1 and CDR2 sequences are LNHDA and SQIVND (reference sequence). In nucleotides, the CDR3 is TGTGCCAGTAGTAGAGTGGGCGAGCAGTACTTC. Protein product: CASSRVGEQYF.

This clone has a handful of counts. The J gene is TRBJ1-1, the V gene TRBV11-1, with D tentatively TRBD1 (5 bases). V lost 1 base, J lost 4 bases, and 10 bases lay in between. This CDR3 has 14 amino acids. From germline, CDR1 is SGHAT and CDR2 FQDESV (reference sequence). The CDR3 loop reads CASSLGRGLTEAFF. CDR3 sequence (DNA): TGTGCCAGCAGCTTAGGAAGGGGCCTCACTGAAGCTTTCTTT.

This clone was seen more than once but under ten times. The V gene is TRBV19, the J gene TRBJ2-6, with D tentatively TRBD1 or TRBD2 (5 bases each). CDR3 size: 18 residues. Trimming cost V 4 bases and J 1 base, with 17 bases left between them. Germline V gene sequence: CDR1 LNHDA, CDR2 SQIVND (reference sequence). The CDR3 reads CASSTRDRVGSGANVLTF. In nucleotides, the CDR3 is TGTGCCAGTAGTACCCGGGACCGGGTAGGGTCTGGGGCCAACGTCCTGACTTTC.

The J gene is TRBJ2-4, the V gene TRBV28; 8 bases are a match to TRBD2. Germline assignment: CDR1 MDHEN and CDR2 SYDVKM. The ends lost 7 bases at V and 2 bases at J; junction bases unmatched: 7. The CDR3 extends over 15 amino acids. CDR3 loop: CASIEAGVTKNIQYF. The CDR3 nucleotides read TGTGCCAGCATCGAAGCGGGAGTTACCAAAAACATTCAGTACTTC.

The chain links TRBV18 to TRBJ1-4, with 7 positions matching TRBD1. The germline gives CDR1 KGHSH, CDR2 LQKENI. The CDR3 covers 15 residues. V gave up 3 bases and J gave up 6 bases; unmatched junction bases: 7. Here the CDR3 reads CASSPSGTADEKLFF. The CDR3 bases are TGTGCCAGCTCACCCTCCGGGACAGCAGATGAAAAACTGTTTTTT.

V and J are TRBV18 and TRBJ1-5; the D gene is possibly TRBD1 (6 bases). Trimming pared 4 bases from V and 0 bases from J, leaving 13 bases between. There are 16 residues in the CDR3. Germline CDR1 is KGHSH and CDR2 is LQKENI. CDR3 loop: CASSRPGAPSNQPQHF. CDR3 sequence (DNA): TGTGCCAGCTCACGTCCGGGGGCCCCTAGCAATCAGCCCCAGCATTTT.

The chain uses TRBV7-6 and TRBJ2-2; D unresolved. Germline values: CDR1 SGHVS, CDR2 FNYEAQ. V lost 6 bases, J lost 6 bases, and 17 bases lay in between. The CDR3 is made up of 15 amino acids. The chain's CDR3 is CASSEKSLEAGELFF. CDR3 bases: TGTGCCAGCAGTGAAAAATCTTTAGAAGCCGGGGAGCTGTTTTTT.

The chain couples TRBV4-2 to TRBJ2-7; the D is unclear. Trimming left V 0 bases short and J 5 bases short, with 11 bases between. Germline V gene data show CDR1 as LGHNA and CDR2 as YNFKEQ. The CDR3 consists of 14 residues. The CDR3 region has the DNA TGTGCCAGCAGCCAAGATATTGGGTTGGACGAGCAGTACTTC. The encoded protein is CASSQDIGLDEQYF.

The CDR3 DNA follows: TGCGCCAGCAGCTTGGACCAGCAAGAGAACACTGAAGCTTTCTTT. Translating it yields CASSLDQQENTEAFF. This chain uses TRBV5-1 with TRBJ1-1; D is unresolved. Per the germline V gene, CDR1 is SGHRS and CDR2 is YFSETQ. The CDR3 spans 15 residues. Trimming removed 0 bases at V and 1 base at J, with 10 bases between.

This clone was detected only once. The chain uses TRBV6-1 and TRBJ1-1, with D tentatively TRBD1 (6 bases). The CDR3 runs 14 residues. The ends were cut back, 7 bases at V and 4 bases at J, with 16 bases in the middle. Per the germline V gene, CDR1 is MNHNS and CDR2 is SASEGT. This CDR3 is CASIFSGQPTEAFF. The CDR3 DNA follows: TGTGCCAGCATTTTTAGCGGACAGCCCACTGAAGCTTTCTTT.

This chain uses TRBV10-3 with TRBJ2-7; TRBD2 agrees at 7 bases. Germline V lookup: CDR1 ENHRY, CDR2 SYGVKD. This CDR3 comprises 13 residues. V trimming: 4 bases; J trimming: 3 bases; junction bases outside the gene matches: 3. This chain's CDR3 is CAISGTSIYEQYF. CDR3 coding DNA: TGTGCCATCAGTGGGACTAGTATCTACGAGCAGTACTTC.

V usage is TRBV7-2 and J usage is TRBJ1-2; D is unclear. The CDR3 totals 17 residues. V was clipped by 5 bases and J by 4 bases, with 23 bases between them. Looked up from germline, CDR1 is SGHTA and CDR2 is FQGNSA. This chain's CDR3 is CASSPSLSVRTGYGYTF. For the CDR3, the DNA is TGTGCCAGCAGCCCGAGCCTTAGCGTCCGGACCGGCTATGGCTACACCTTC.

J is TRBJ1-4 and V is TRBV7-9, with D unresolved. CDR3 length: 12 amino acids. Trimming shortened V by 5 bases and J by 14 bases, and 15 bases separated the two germline ends. Germline CDR1 is SEHNR and CDR2 is FQNEAQ (reference sequence). The CDR3 nucleotides are TGTGCCAGCAGCCGCCACAGCGGAATTCTGTTTTTT. This codes for CASSRHSGILFF.

This clone has only one observation. J is TRBJ1-2 and V is TRBV30; TRBD1 agrees at 7 bases. The CDR3 covers 15 residues. Germline values: CDR1 GTSNPN, CDR2 SVGIG (reference sequence). V lost 2 bases to trimming and J lost 3 bases; unmatched junction nucleotides: 9. Here the CDR3 DNA reads TGTGCCTGGAGTTCCCCGCAGGGGGGGTACTATGGCTACACCTTC. It specifies CAWSSPQGGYYGYTF.

CDR3 DNA: TGTGCCAGCAGGATAAGATACCAGGGCACTGAAGCTTTCTTT. This encodes CASRIRYQGTEAFF. The gene calls are TRBV6-6 and TRBJ1-1, with TRBD1 as a possible D gene (5 bases). Trimming cost V 6 bases and J 4 bases, with 15 bases left between them. The germline CDR1 and CDR2 sequences are MNHNY and SVGAGI (reference sequence). This CDR3 is built from 14 residues.

This sequence joins TRBV11-1 and TRBJ2-7; D unclear. Germline loops: CDR1 SGHAT, CDR2 FQDESV (reference sequence). Between the trimmed V and J ends, which lost 1 base and 2 bases, there was a span of 12 bases. CDR3 length: 15 residues. The CDR3 protein is CASSLGIGLTYEQYF. The CDR3 region has the DNA TGTGCCAGCAGCTTAGGAATAGGTCTTACCTACGAGCAGTACTTC.

This chain joins TRBV9 and TRBJ2-1; D is perhaps TRBD2 (6 bases). The CDR3 has 15 residues. The germline gives CDR1 SGDLS, CDR2 YYNGEE. V lost 4 bases and J lost 5, with 16 bases in between. In nucleotides, the CDR3 is TGTGCCAGCAGCCCTCCAGGGAGGAAAGACAATGAGCAGTTCTTC. This encodes CASSPPGRKDNEQFF.

This CDR3 reads CASSPRDLLMNEQYF. In nucleotides, the CDR3 is TGTGCCAGCAGCCCGCGGGACTTACTAATGAACGAGCAGTACTTC. V is TRBV7-6 and J is TRBJ2-7, with D possibly TRBD2 on 6 matching bases. This CDR3 is 15 amino acids long. The germline V gene encodes CDR1 SGHVS and CDR2 FNYEAQ. Trimming cost V 5 bases and J 5 bases, with 19 bases left between them.

The chain carries TRBV6-1 and TRBJ2-6, with D possibly matching TRBD1 (6 bases). Trimming shortened V by 3 bases and J by 0 bases, and 9 bases separated the two germline ends. The CDR3 is 16 residues long. In germline, CDR1 is MNHNS, CDR2 SASEGT. The CDR3 coding sequence is TGTGCCAGCAGTGACGAAGGGGGCTCTGGGGCCAACGTCCTGACTTTC. Protein sequence: CASSDEGGSGANVLTF.

The chain couples TRBV19 to TRBJ1-1; no clear D gene. V was clipped by 1 base and J by 0 bases, with 9 bases between them. The CDR3 sequence is 15 residues long. Germline CDR1 LNHDA, CDR2 SQIVND (reference sequence). The CDR3 region has the DNA TGTGCCAGTAGTATAGCCAGAATCATGAACACTGAAGCTTTCTTT. Amino acids: CASSIARIMNTEAFF.

V is TRBV5-1 and J is TRBJ2-1; perhaps D is TRBD1 or TRBD2 (5 bases each). The ends were cut back, 5 bases at V and 4 bases at J, with 16 bases in the middle. CDR1 is SGHRS, CDR2 YFSETQ, per germline. The CDR3 covers 15 residues. CDR3 protein: CASSQTGTEYNEQFF. The CDR3 DNA reads TGCGCCAGCAGTCAAACCGGGACGGAGTACAATGAGCAGTTCTTC.

This sequence joins TRBV19 and TRBJ2-2, with D unclear. Looked up from germline, CDR1 is LNHDA and CDR2 is SQIVND (reference sequence). The CDR3 is made up of 14 amino acids. V was pared by 0 bases and J by 6 bases, with 8 bases between. The CDR3 loop reads CASSIDQYPGELFF. CDR3 in DNA: TGTGCCAGTAGTATAGATCAGTATCCCGGGGAGCTGTTTTTT.

V usage is TRBV6-5 and J usage is TRBJ1-5; a weak D match, TRBD1 (6 bases). The CDR3 consists of 15 residues. Between the trimmed V and J ends, which lost 6 bases and 1 base, there was a span of 13 bases. Germline V CDR1 and CDR2: MNHEY, SVGAGI. In nucleotides, the CDR3 is TGTGCCAGCAGCCGAGGAGGGACAAGCAATCAGCCCCAGCATTTT. Protein: CASSRGGTSNQPQHF.